This T cell receptor beta chain was identified in a study of OX40 agonist ivuxolimab in advanced cancers. Overall study: Averaging approximately 60 years in age, with a range of 23 to 79, the cohort was 65% to 90% male. Treatment received earlier with anti-PD-1, anti-PD-L1 or anti-CTLA-4 agents was allowed, and 40% had some. Findings and limits, study-wide: Nonresponders, in some cases, also had low normalized T-cell clonal expansion.

The germline V and J ends were trimmed by 6 bases and 5 bases, with 16 bases remaining between them. Per germline, CDR1 MNHEY and CDR2 SVGAGI. The CDR3 is 15 residues long. About this clone: Its specificity is unknown.

Clones were read by immunoSEQ multiplex PCR, and TCRdb kept only the in-frame ones, dropping some. The repertoire includes approximately 68,000 clones, 88% of them detected once, and less than 0.9% sits in the top ten. The receptor's source is an adult with an advanced solid tumor such as melanoma, head and neck, liver or kidney cancer. Sequencing was performed on CD4+ or CD8+ T cells sorted from blood, taken in a trial of the OX40 agonist ivuxolimab. The chain links TRBV6-5 to TRBJ1-4, with D tentatively TRBD1 (5 bases). The CDR3 sequence is CASSPTGTENEKLFF. The CDR3, as DNA: TGTGCCAGCAGCCCAACCGGGACGGAGAATGAAAAACTGTTTTTT.